This TCR beta chain stems from a study of cytomegalovirus exposure and HLA in healthy donors (dated by TCRdb to the late 2010s). About the full investigation: The 666 repertoires of the first cohort and the roughly 120 validation repertoires were produced on the same platform, according to a later analysis. To predict cytomegalovirus infection status, the study brought together high-throughput TCR immunosequencing, statistical association of individual TCRs with disease status, and machine learning. In addition to the first cohort of 666 subjects, a separate validation cohort of approximately 120 different subjects was used. The study aimed to test whether signatures of past pathogen exposure could be identified by cataloging public T cell receptors. Overall results and qualifications from the work: All 120 or so repertoires were used to score co-occurrence in the validation cohort in a later analysis, because that analysis had no HLA typing for the cohort. In both the original and validation cohorts, the classifier was reported to diagnose cytomegalovirus status with high specificity and sensitivity. According to the authors, the approach could potentially be generalized to other disease states and immunological phenotypes. Most TCR sequences were observed very rarely across donors, whereas some public TCRs were present in many individuals. A total of around 150 TCR beta chains were listed by the study as associated with cytomegalovirus. Three of the identified cytomegalovirus-associated TCR beta chains were confirmed in vitro to be specific for cytomegalovirus antigens. A later analysis found that TCRs clustered in the first cohort also tended to co-occur in the 120 validation repertoires, with approximately 94% of cluster scores above 0.

Separate from the approximately 670-subject first cohort, the validation cohort of 95 to 150 subjects was the group to which the donors belonged. Receptors were amplified or captured by the immunoSEQ multiplex PCR assay. The study's own analysis went as follows. To diagnose cytomegalovirus status from the catalog of TCR beta chain sequences, a statistical classification framework was built. Sourced from immuneACCESS, this table was stored by TCRdb with only in-frame sequences that have V and J called. A share of the clones is absent; for the studies checked, an unresolved V gene accounts for under half, and the remainder has no known explanation. V and J calls and clone size are copied from that table; D and trimming were computed from the DNA. For this sample the table gives some 250,000 clones, of which 90% were detected only once. Approximately 3% of the sample is in the top ten clones. Taken from cysteine to phenylalanine, the CDR3 has 15 residues. Only the CDR3 region is kept as DNA, spanning 45 bases read in frame from base 1. Germline trimming: 4 bases from V, 4 bases from J; junction bases outside gene matches: 7. CDR1 and CDR2 are read off the germline V gene (reference sequence) as MNHEY and SMNVEV.

Regarding this clone: No antigen is known for it. Per-nucleotide qualities are absent, and no much larger clonotype sits a single base away. Other DNA sequences from this sample encode an identical CDR3 as well.

Sequencing input: PBMCs. The sequence joins TRBV27 to TRBJ1-5, and 7 bases in between align with TRBD1. The TCR originated in a young woman in good health and CMV-seronegative. The CDR3 region: CASSSTGASNQPQHF. The bases are TGTGCCAGCAGTTCCACAGGGGCTTCAAATCAGCCCCAGCATTTT.